A single sample is the source of the 20 T cell receptor beta chains below, sequenced in a study of blood T cell repertoires in COVID-19. Using immunoSEQ multiplex PCR, the repertoire was profiled, and TCRdb retains in-frame clones only, with some absent. Of roughly 180,000 clones in the sample, roughly four fifths were seen once. Sequencing was performed on peripheral blood. All receptors derive from a human donor in a cohort sampled during active COVID-19.

The chain links TRBV11-2 to TRBJ1-6; TRBD1 is a possible D gene (5 bases). Germline V gives CDR1 SGHAT, CDR2 FQNNGV. Trimming took 3 bases from V and 7 from J, leaving 16 bases between them. CDR3 size: 16 residues. The CDR3 coding sequence is TGTGCCAGCAGCTTGATAGGTCGGGGGGGAAATTCACCCCTCCACTTT. This encodes CASSLIGRGGNSPLHF. Combining the CDR3 with reference TRBV11-2 and TRBJ1-6 gives the whole variable domain EAGVAQSPRYKIIEKRQSVAFWCNPISGHATLYWYQQILGQGPKLLIQFQNNGVVDDSQLPKDRFSAERLKGVDSTLKIQPAKLEDSAVYLCASSLIGRGGNSPLHFGNGTRLTVT.

The V and J genes are TRBV28 and TRBJ1-1; tentative D call: TRBD1 (6 bases). This CDR3 spans 15 amino acids. The germline CDR1 and CDR2 sequences are MDHEN and SYDVKM. The ends were cut back, 3 bases at V and 7 bases at J, with 18 bases in the middle. The CDR3 DNA sequence: TGTGCCAGCAGTTTCGCCCTCAGGGGACGGATTGAAGCTTTCTTT. Residues: CASSFALRGRIEAFF.

The chain uses TRBV2 and TRBJ1-3; 10 bases are shared with TRBD1. After removal of 3 bases from V and 1 base from J, the junction contained 3 bases not matched to a gene. This CDR3 has 16 amino acids. Germline V gene sequence: CDR1 SNHLY, CDR2 FYNNEI. The CDR3 here is CASSESGQGSGNTIYF. The CDR3 DNA is TGTGCCAGCAGTGAGTCGGGACAGGGGTCTGGAAACACCATATATTTT.

V usage is TRBV12-3 or TRBV12-4 and J usage is TRBJ2-1, with D unresolved. This CDR3 comprises 13 residues. Trimming took off 2 bases at V and 3 bases at J, with 5 bases between the two ends. The CDR3 DNA sequence: TGTGCCAGCAGTTTAAGACTCTACAATGAGCAGTTCTTC. It yields the protein CASSLRLYNEQFF.

V and J are TRBV6-5 and TRBJ1-6; D not resolved. CDR1 is MNHEY and CDR2 is SVGAGI in the germline V gene. CDR3 length: 14 residues. The V end lost 7 bases, the J end lost 6 bases, and 13 bases lay between the germline ends. In DNA form, the CDR3 reads TGTGCCAGCACCGGCCGGGTTCCTAATTCACCCCTCCACTTT. This translates into CASTGRVPNSPLHF.

This clone was observed a few times. Other DNA variants within this sample encode the same CDR3. The V gene is TRBV5-1, the J gene TRBJ2-7, with 7 bases matching TRBD1. After removal of 4 bases from V and 2 bases from J, the junction contained 9 bases not matched to a gene. The CDR3 has 15 residues. CDR1 and CDR2 from the germline V gene are SGHRS and YFSETQ. The DNA of the CDR3 is TGCGCCAGCAGCCTGGGGACAGCGGCTACCTACGAGCAGTACTTC. Amino acids: CASSLGTAATYEQYF.

The chain uses TRBV7-9 and TRBJ2-5; D unclear. The CDR3 extends over 12 amino acids. V was cut by 3 bases and J by 5 bases, with 7 bases left in between. CDR1 SEHNR and CDR2 FQNEAQ come from the germline V gene (reference sequence). The CDR3 DNA is TGTGCCAGCAGCTTTCCCTCCGAGACCCAGTACTTC. Its translation: CASSFPSETQYF.

With respect to this clone: This may arise from a read error, as a much more abundant clone is one base away. V is TRBV7-8 and J is TRBJ2-7; no reliable D call. This CDR3 contains 11 residues. Germline V CDR1 and CDR2: SGHVS, FQNEAQ. The ends were cut back, 5 bases at V and 1 base at J, with 3 bases in the middle. The CDR3 is CASSPSYEQYF. The CDR3 nucleotides read TGTGCCAGCAGCCCTTCCTACGAGCAGTACTTC.

Here the CDR3 DNA reads TGTGCCAGCAGTTTAAGGGCGCTGCGGGGACAGAACTCCTACGAGCAGTACTTC. Protein product: CASSLRALRGQNSYEQYF. V and J are TRBV27 and TRBJ2-7; tentatively, D is TRBD1 (7 bases). In germline, CDR1 is MNHEY, CDR2 SMNVEV (reference sequence). V lost 2 bases and J lost 0, with 20 bases in between. The CDR3 runs to 18 residues.

The chain employs TRBV5-1 and TRBJ2-7; 8 positions match TRBD1. The germline gives CDR1 SGHRS, CDR2 YFSETQ. V shed 0 bases, J shed 6 bases, and the junction held 5 bases outside the gene matches. The CDR3 is 14 residues long. CDR3 residues: CASSLDRGLVEQYF. The CDR3 coding sequence is TGCGCCAGCAGCTTGGACAGGGGGTTGGTCGAGCAGTACTTC.

The rearrangement links TRBV20-1 to TRBJ1-4, with TRBD1 identical over 7 bases. This CDR3 region has 11 residues. V shed 6 bases and J 5 bases; nucleotides not matched to a gene: 0. Germline lookup yields CDR1 DFQATT and CDR2 SNEGSKA (reference sequence). The CDR3 sequence is CSATGNEKLFF. CDR3 DNA: TGCAGTGCGACAGGGAATGAAAAACTGTTTTTT.

The rearrangement uses TRBV5-8 and TRBJ2-3; D might be TRBD1 (5 bases). Trimming cost V 3 bases and J 0 bases, with 11 bases left between them. Germline CDR1 and CDR2: SGHTS and YDEGEE. There are 15 residues in the CDR3. CDR3 region: CASSWTLSSTDTQYF. DNA for the CDR3: TGTGCCAGCAGCTGGACACTTTCTAGCACAGATACGCAGTATTTT.

The V gene is TRBV29-1, the J gene TRBJ1-1, with a possible D match to TRBD1 (5 bases). From germline, CDR1 is SQVTM and CDR2 ANQGSEA. V was cut by 4 bases and J by 1 base, with 13 bases left in between. The CDR3 loop spans 14 amino acids. The CDR3 spells CSVGAKGPNTEAFF. The CDR3 DNA is TGCAGCGTTGGCGCAAAGGGGCCGAACACTGAAGCTTTCTTT.

The genes are TRBV5-4 and TRBJ1-1, with 7 bases that match TRBD1. The CDR3 is made up of 16 amino acids. Germline assignment: CDR1 SGHNT and CDR2 YYREEE (reference sequence). The trim removed 3 bases at V and 5 bases at J, leaving 13 bases unmatched. CDR3 sequence: CASSWGPTGLGTEAFF. The CDR3 DNA reads TGTGCCAGCAGCTGGGGGCCGACAGGGTTGGGAACTGAAGCTTTCTTT.

V and J are TRBV27 and TRBJ2-7; D unresolved. CDR1 and CDR2 (germline): MNHEY, SMNVEV (reference sequence). The length of the CDR3 is 14 residues. The V and J ends lost 4 bases and 0 bases respectively, with 10 bases between them. The CDR3 reads CASSYRPSSYEQYF. CDR3 nucleotide sequence: TGTGCCAGCAGTTATCGACCTAGCTCCTACGAGCAGTACTTC.

The J gene is TRBJ1-3, the V gene TRBV6-6; 8 positions agree with TRBD1. In germline, CDR1 is MNHNY, CDR2 SVGAGI (reference sequence). The length of the CDR3 is 15 residues. With 5 bases clipped from V and 3 bases from J, the junction kept 6 bases outside the gene matches. CDR3 loop: CASSLQGARGNTIYF. The CDR3 bases are TGTGCCAGCAGTCTCCAGGGGGCGCGTGGAAACACCATATATTTT.

This clone was seen just once. The gene calls are TRBV4-1 and TRBJ2-5; TRBD1 matches at 7 bases. Germline CDR1 is MGHRA and CDR2 is YSYEKL. This CDR3 spans 14 amino acids. Unmatched junction bases numbered 5, after V lost 4 bases and J lost 3 bases. The DNA for the CDR3 is TGCGCCAGCAGCCCCCGGACAGGAGAAGAGACCCAGTACTTC. This encodes CASSPRTGEETQYF.

V and J are TRBV3-1 (or the pseudogene TRBV3-2) and TRBJ2-3; TRBD2 might be the D (5 bases). The CDR3 extends over 15 amino acids. The germline V gene has CDR1 LGHDT and CDR2 YNNKEL (reference sequence). V was pared by 0 bases and J by 2 bases, with 9 bases between. The CDR3 DNA reads TGTGCCAGCAGCCAAGATCCGGGAAACACAGATACGCAGTATTTT. It is translated as CASSQDPGNTDTQYF.

The rearrangement uses TRBV2 and TRBJ1-3, with D uncertain. With 10 bases removed from V and 1 base from J, the gap between germline ends came to 20 bases. The CDR3 has 16 residues. In germline, CDR1 is SNHLY, CDR2 FYNNEI. CDR3 sequence reads: CATLPSTRSSGNTIYF. The DNA for the CDR3 is TGTGCCACCCTTCCCTCCACGAGGAGTTCTGGAAACACCATATATTTT.

The V call is TRBV11-2, the J call TRBJ2-7; D gene ambiguous. V was pared by 3 bases and J by 0 bases, with 9 bases between. The CDR3 runs 14 residues. Germline CDR1 is SGHAT and CDR2 is FQNNGV. In nucleotides, the CDR3 is TGTGCCAGCAGCTTCGGCGGCACCTCCTACGAGCAGTACTTC. This codes for CASSFGGTSYEQYF.